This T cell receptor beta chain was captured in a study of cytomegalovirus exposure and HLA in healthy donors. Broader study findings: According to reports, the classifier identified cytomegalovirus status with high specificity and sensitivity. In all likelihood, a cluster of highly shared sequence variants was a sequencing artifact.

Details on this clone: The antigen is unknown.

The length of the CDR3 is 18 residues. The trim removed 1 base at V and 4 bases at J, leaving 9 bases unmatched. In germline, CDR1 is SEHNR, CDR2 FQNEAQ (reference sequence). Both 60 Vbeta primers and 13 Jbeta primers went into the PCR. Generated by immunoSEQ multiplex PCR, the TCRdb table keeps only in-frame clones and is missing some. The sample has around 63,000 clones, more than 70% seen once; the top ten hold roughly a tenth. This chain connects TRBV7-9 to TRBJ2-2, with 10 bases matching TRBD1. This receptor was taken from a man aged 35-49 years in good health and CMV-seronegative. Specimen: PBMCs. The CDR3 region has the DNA TGTGCCAGCAGCTTAGAGGGACAAGGGACAGGGGTCACCGGGGAGCTGTTTTTT. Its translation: CASSLEGQGTGVTGELFF. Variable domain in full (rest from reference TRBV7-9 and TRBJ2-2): DTGVSQNPRHKITKRGQNVTFRCDPISEHNRLYWYRQTLGQGPEFLTYFQNEAQLEKSRLLSDRFSAERPKGSFSTLEIQRTEQGDSAMYLCASSLEGQGTGVTGELFFGEGSRLTVL.